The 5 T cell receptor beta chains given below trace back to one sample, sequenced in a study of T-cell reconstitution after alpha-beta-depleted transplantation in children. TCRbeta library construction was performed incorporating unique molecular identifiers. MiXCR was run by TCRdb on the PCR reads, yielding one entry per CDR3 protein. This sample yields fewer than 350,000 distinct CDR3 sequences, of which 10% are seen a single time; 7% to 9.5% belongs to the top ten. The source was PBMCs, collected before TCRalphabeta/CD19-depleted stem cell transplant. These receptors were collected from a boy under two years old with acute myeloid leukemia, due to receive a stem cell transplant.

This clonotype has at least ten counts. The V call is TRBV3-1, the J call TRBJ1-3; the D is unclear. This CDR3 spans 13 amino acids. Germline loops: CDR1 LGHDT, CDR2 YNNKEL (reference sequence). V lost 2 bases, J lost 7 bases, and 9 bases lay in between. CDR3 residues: CASSQMGGNTIYF. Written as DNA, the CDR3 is TGTGCCAGCAGCCAAATGGGCGGCAACACCATATATTTT.

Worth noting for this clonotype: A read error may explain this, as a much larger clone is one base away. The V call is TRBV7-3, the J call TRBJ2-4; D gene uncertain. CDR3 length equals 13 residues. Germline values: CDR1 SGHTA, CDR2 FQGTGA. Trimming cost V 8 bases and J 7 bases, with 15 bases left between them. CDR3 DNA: TGTGCCAGCGGCCCAGACCCGACCAACATTCAGTACTTC. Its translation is CASGPDPTNIQYF.

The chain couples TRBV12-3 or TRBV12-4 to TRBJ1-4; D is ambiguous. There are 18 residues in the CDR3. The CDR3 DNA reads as TGTACCTTCTGCCTTAGGGTGTCATACGTTGCAACTAATGAAAAACTGTTTTTT. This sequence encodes CTFCLRVSYVATNEKLFF.

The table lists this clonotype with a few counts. The DNA for the CDR3 is TGTGCCAGCAGTATCCTACAGGGGGCCCCCTACAATGAGCAGTTCTTC. This encodes CASSILQGAPYNEQFF. This chain joins TRBV2 and TRBJ2-1; 9 positions agree with TRBD1. Unmatched junction bases numbered 7, after V lost 5 bases and J lost 2 bases. Germline CDR1 and CDR2: SNHLY and FYNNEI. The CDR3 covers 16 residues.

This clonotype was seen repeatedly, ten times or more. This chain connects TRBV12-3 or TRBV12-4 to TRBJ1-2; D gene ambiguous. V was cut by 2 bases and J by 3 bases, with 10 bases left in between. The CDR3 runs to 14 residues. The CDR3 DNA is TGTGCCAGCAGTTTATTTCTGCCCCACTATGGCTACACCTTC. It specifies CASSLFLPHYGYTF.